These T cell receptor beta chains were read from a single sample in a study of blood T cell repertoires in COVID-19. Profiling relied on immunoSEQ multiplex PCR, and the TCRdb table lists in-frame clones only, not all of them. The data contain 260,000 or so clones, around 90% of them seen just once; the ten biggest clones take up 2.6%. Sequenced material: PBMCs or T cells enriched from blood (not recorded which). The receptors here all came from a woman younger than 45 with acute COVID-19. The CDR3 runs from the conserved cysteine through the conserved F or W. The order of the fields is V gene, D gene, clone size, J gene, CDR3 DNA, CDR3 protein. A D gene is named only where the DNA matches it firmly. Clone size appears in some rows only: once, few, many, or a class for an expanded clone.

TRBV29-1	NA	NA	TRBJ2-3	TGCAGCGAAGGAGCAGGGATTGGGGATACGCAGTATTTT	CSEGAGIGDTQYF
TRBV9	NA	NA	TRBJ2-2	TGTGCCAGCAGCGTCTATCGGACAGATAACACCGGGGAGCTGTTTTTT	CASSVYRTDNTGELFF
TRBV5-6	TRBD1	few	TRBJ1-2	TGTGCCAGCAGTACAGGGGCGACGGGCTATGGCTACACCTTC	CASSTGATGYGYTF
TRBV5-5	NA	NA	TRBJ1-1	TGTGCCAGCAGCTTACAGGGCGACACTGAAGCTTTCTTT	CASSLQGDTEAFF
TRBV25-1	TRBD1	NA	TRBJ1-1	TGTGCCAGCAGTGTCGGATCGACAGGGACGGACACTGAAGCTTTCTTT	CASSVGSTGTDTEAFF
TRBV6-2/TRBV6-3	TRBD1	NA	TRBJ1-5	TGTGCCAGCAGGCCTCTACAGGGGGGGCAGCCCCAGCATTTT	CASRPLQGGQPQHF
TRBV19	NA	NA	TRBJ1-5	TGTGCCAGTAGGTTCGGGGGGCCCCAGCATTTT	CASRFGGPQHF
TRBV20-1	NA	NA	TRBJ1-2	TGCAGTGCTACGAAGGGGGGCTACACCTTC	CSATKGGYTF
TRBV7-9	NA	NA	TRBJ1-5	TGTGCCAGCAGCCCTCGGACCTGGGAGTCCTCGCAGCCCCAGCATTTT	CASSPRTWESSQPQHF
TRBV3-1/TRBV3-2	NA	NA	TRBJ2-2	TGTGCCAGCAGCCTTAACTACGGCACCGGGGAGCTGTTTTTT	CASSLNYGTGELFF
TRBV11-2	NA	many	TRBJ1-6	TGTGCCAGCAGCTTCGATCAGGGAAGAAATTCACCCCTCCACTTT	CASSFDQGRNSPLHF
TRBV19	NA	once	TRBJ2-4	TGTGCCAGTAGTATAGAGATGGGGCAAAACATTCAGTACTTC	CASSIEMGQNIQYF
TRBV7-2	NA	once	TRBJ2-2	TGTGCCAGCAGCTTAAGACAGGCGAACACCGGGGAGCTGTTTTTT	CASSLRQANTGELFF
TRBV24-1	NA	NA	TRBJ2-2	TGTGCCACCAAGGGACAAGATAACACCGGGGAGCTGTTTTTT	CATKGQDNTGELFF
TRBV9	NA	NA	TRBJ2-3	TGTGCCAGCAGCCTCCTTAGCACAGATACGCAGTATTTT	CASSLLSTDTQYF
TRBV2	TRBD2	NA	TRBJ2-7	TGTGCCAGCAACCCCGAGCGGGAATCCTACGAGCAGTACTTC	CASNPERESYEQYF
TRBV28	NA	NA	TRBJ1-2	TGTGCCAGCAGTTTAACAGGGTGGATAAGTCCCTATGGCTACACCTTC	CASSLTGWISPYGYTF
TRBV5-6	TRBD1	NA	TRBJ1-1	TGTGCCAGCAGCTTGGGTTCAGGGGGTGAAGCTTTCTTT	CASSLGSGGEAFF
TRBV6-1	NA	NA	TRBJ1-4	TGTGCCAGCAGTGAAATTCCGACAGGCGAATATAATGAAAAACTGTTTTTT	CASSEIPTGEYNEKLFF
TRBV7-9	NA	NA	TRBJ2-7	TGTGCCAGCACCCTCCCGGCGAGCGGCTACGAGCAGTACTTC	CASTLPASGYEQYF
TRBV5-4	NA	NA	TRBJ1-2	TGTGCCAGCAGCGGGGGGGGCCTCCTTAACTATGGCTACACCTTC	CASSGGGLLNYGYTF
TRBV7-2	TRBD1	NA	TRBJ1-4	TGTGCCAGCAGCCCAGACAGGGGGAATGAAAAACTGTTTTTT	CASSPDRGNEKLFF
TRBV6-5	NA	NA	TRBJ1-1	TGTGCCAGCAGTTCGGGGTTGAGCACTGAAGCTTTCTTT	CASSSGLSTEAFF
TRBV13	NA	NA	TRBJ1-5	TGTGCCAGCAGCTTAGGACAGAAAGATCAGCCCCAGCATTTT	CASSLGQKDQPQHF
TRBV7-6	NA	NA	TRBJ1-2	TGTGCCAGCAGCCCGACGGACAAAAGCTATGGCTACACCTTC	CASSPTDKSYGYTF
TRBV12-2	NA	NA	TRBJ2-1	TGTGCAAGTCGCTTAGCTGTCGGGGGGCACCACAATGAGCAGTTCTTC	CASRLAVGGHHNEQFF
TRBV5-1	TRBD1	NA	TRBJ1-2	TGCGCCAGCAGCTTTGGACAGGGGGCAGCAGGCTACACCTTC	CASSFGQGAAGYTF
TRBV11-3	TRBD1	NA	TRBJ2-3	TGTGCCAGCAGCTTAGGACAGGGGGCCGGGGATACGCAGTATTTT	CASSLGQGAGDTQYF
TRBV5-4	NA	NA	TRBJ2-2	TGTGCCAGCAGCTATGGGACTGAGTACACCGGGGAGCTGTTTTTT	CASSYGTEYTGELFF
TRBV7-2	TRBD1	once	TRBJ1-1	TGTGCCAGCAGCCTGACCTACGGGACAGGGGCTGAAGCTTTCTTT	CASSLTYGTGAEAFF
TRBV27	TRBD1	NA	TRBJ1-4	TGTGCCAGCAGTTCGGACAGGGGAGACGAAAAACTGTTTTTT	CASSSDRGDEKLFF
TRBV2	NA	NA	TRBJ2-3	TGTGCCAGCACCCTAGGAGATACGCAGTATTTT	CASTLGDTQYF
TRBV7-2	NA	NA	TRBJ2-5	TGTGCCAGCAGTTTAGTAGCAGAAGAGACCCAGTACTTC	CASSLVAEETQYF
TRBV19	NA	NA	TRBJ1-1	TGTGCCAGTAGTATAGTAGGGGGCACTGAAGCTTTCTTT	CASSIVGGTEAFF
TRBV19	NA	NA	TRBJ2-4	TGTGCCAGTAGTATAGGGCTTAAAAACATTCAGTACTTC	CASSIGLKNIQYF
TRBV5-1	NA	NA	TRBJ1-2	TGCGCCAGCACTCCTGGGGGGTATGGCTACACCTTC	CASTPGGYGYTF
TRBV20-1	NA	few	TRBJ2-1	TGCAGTGCTAGTCTCCGTGATGAGCAGTTCTTC	CSASLRDEQFF
TRBV7-6	NA	NA	TRBJ1-5	TGTGCCAGCAGCTTCGGGGCAGGGGAAAGTAATCAGCCCCAGCATTTT	CASSFGAGESNQPQHF
TRBV4-3	NA	NA	TRBJ1-2	TGCGCCAGCAGCCAAGATTTGGGGCGAACGGCTCTTAACTATGGCTACACCTTC	CASSQDLGRTALNYGYTF
TRBV18	TRBD1	NA	TRBJ1-6	TGTGCCAGCTCACTTGCGACAGGGCGATCACCCCTCCACTTT	CASSLATGRSPLHF
TRBV5-8	TRBD1	NA	TRBJ1-6	TGTGCCAGCAGAGTCGCCCGGGACAGGGTACATTCACCCCTCCACTTT	CASRVARDRVHSPLHF
TRBV7-2	NA	NA	TRBJ1-5	TGTGCCAGCAGCGGGGCGAGAAATCAGCCCCAGCATTTT	CASSGARNQPQHF
TRBV19	NA	NA	TRBJ1-4	TGTGCCAGTAGTCTCCGGTCGGGTGGAGAAAAACTGTTTTTT	CASSLRSGGEKLFF
TRBV19	NA	NA	TRBJ1-2	TGTGCCACATTGGGCAGGGGATTGAACTATGGCTACACCTTC	CATLGRGLNYGYTF
TRBV7-6	NA	NA	TRBJ1-2	TGTGCCAGCAGCTACAGTTACGGCGATGCCTACACCTTC	CASSYSYGDAYTF
TRBV12-3/TRBV12-4	NA	NA	TRBJ1-1	TGTGCCAGCAGTTTAGCCCAGGGGTTGGAAGCTTTCTTT	CASSLAQGLEAFF
TRBV3-1/TRBV3-2	NA	few	TRBJ2-1	TGTGCCAGCAGCCAATTCGTTGAGCAGTTCTTC	CASSQFVEQFF
TRBV3-1/TRBV3-2	TRBD2	NA	TRBJ2-1	TGTGCCAGCAGCCTAATACTAGCGGGGGGCCTCAATGAGCAGTTCTTC	CASSLILAGGLNEQFF
TRBV6-5	NA	NA	TRBJ1-1	TGTGCCAGCAGTCCCCCAGGGAACACTGAAGCTTTCTTT	CASSPPGNTEAFF
TRBV27	NA	NA	TRBJ1-5	TGTGCCAGCAGTTTCAGAGGGAATCAGCCCCAGCATTTT	CASSFRGNQPQHF
TRBV3-1/TRBV3-2	NA	once	TRBJ2-3	TGTGCCAGCAGCCAAGCCACTGGGACATCAAGCACAGATACGCAGTATTTT	CASSQATGTSSTDTQYF
TRBV12-3/TRBV12-4	TRBD1	once	TRBJ2-2	TGTGCCAGCAGATCGACAGGGACCGGGGAGCTGTTTTTT	CASRSTGTGELFF